This is a list of T cell receptor beta chains from one sample in a study of blood T cell repertoires in COVID-19. Repertoires were generated with immunoSEQ multiplex PCR, while TCRdb's copy carries only in-frame clones and drops some. The data hold 54,000 or so clones, with 75% to 90% observed a single time. The material sequenced was peripheral blood. These receptors were taken from a woman in her sixties with acute or convalescent COVID-19. Each CDR3 is given with its conserved first and last residue. The D gene is left open where the match is weak. Clone size is given for some rows only: seen once, a few or many times, or a class if the clone is expanded.

V gene	D gene	CDR3 length	J gene	clone size	CDR3 protein	CDR3 DNA
TRBV30	TRBD1	15	TRBJ1-1	.	CAWSWTGGIGTEAFF	TGTGCCTGGAGTTGGACAGGGGGAATAGGGACTGAAGCTTTCTTT
TRBV5-5	TRBD1	15	TRBJ2-3	.	CASSFQGAFRDTQYF	TGTGCCAGCAGCTTCCAGGGGGCCTTTCGAGATACGCAGTATTTT
TRBV7-8	.	14	TRBJ2-1	.	CASSLATRYNEQFF	TGTGCCAGCAGCTTAGCGACTAGATACAATGAGCAGTTCTTC
TRBV5-1	.	17	TRBJ1-6	.	CASSLTRGEGQDSPLHF	TGCGCCAGCAGCTTGACCCGTGGTGAGGGTCAGGATTCACCCCTCCACTTT
TRBV7-3	.	12	TRBJ2-1	.	CASSMTAGEQFF	TGTGCCAGCAGCATGACGGCGGGGGAGCAGTTCTTC
TRBV7-9	.	14	TRBJ1-1	.	CASSLSHLNTEAFF	TGTGCCAGCAGCCTCTCGCACTTGAACACTGAAGCTTTCTTT
TRBV18	TRBD1	17	TRBJ2-2	.	CASSSRGRASNTGELFF	TGTGCCAGCTCCTCGAGGGGGCGGGCCTCGAACACCGGGGAGCTGTTTTTT
TRBV12-3/TRBV12-4	.	13	TRBJ1-1	.	CASSLWAGEYAFF	TGTGCCAGCAGTTTATGGGCAGGGGAATACGCTTTCTTT
TRBV24-1	.	17	TRBJ2-4	.	CATSDLGGILAKNIQYF	TGTGCCACCAGTGATTTGGGGGGGATACTAGCCAAAAACATTCAGTACTTC
TRBV28	TRBD1	15	TRBJ1-2	.	CASSSPTGGNYGYTF	TGTGCCAGCAGTTCCCCGACAGGGGGCAACTATGGCTACACCTTC
TRBV5-1	TRBD2	14	TRBJ2-1	.	CASSPGGIYNEQFF	TGCGCCAGCAGCCCGGGGGGTATATACAATGAGCAGTTCTTC
TRBV18	.	17	TRBJ2-4	once	CASSPSVSGAAKNIQYF	TGTGCCAGCTCACCATCAGTAAGTGGGGCGGCCAAAAACATTCAGTACTTC
TRBV27	TRBD1	13	TRBJ1-6	.	CASSGTVYSPLHF	TGTGCCAGCTCCGGGACAGTGTATTCACCCCTCCACTTT
TRBV2	TRBD2	16	TRBJ2-2	.	CASRLSGGPNTGELFF	TGTGCCAGCAGACTCTCGGGGGGGCCGAACACCGGGGAGCTGTTTTTT
TRBV5-1	TRBD1	17	TRBJ1-1	.	CASSYGQGSFTATEAFF	TGCGCCAGCAGCTACGGACAGGGGAGTTTTACGGCCACTGAAGCTTTCTTT
TRBV6-2/TRBV6-3	.	14	TRBJ1-5	.	CASSQNRERQPQHF	TGTGCCAGCAGTCAAAACAGGGAACGGCAGCCCCAGCATTTT
TRBV24-1	TRBD1	19	TRBJ1-6	.	CATGQSGAGGMARNSPLHF	TGTGCCACAGGACAATCGGGGGCAGGGGGCATGGCTAGAAATTCACCCCTCCACTTT
TRBV24-1	TRBD2	16	TRBJ2-5	.	CATSDSLAVPEETQYF	TGTGCCACCAGTGATTCACTAGCGGTGCCTGAAGAGACCCAGTACTTC
TRBV24-1	.	13	TRBJ2-1	.	CATSDPFGHEQFF	TGTGCCACCAGTGATCCCTTCGGTCACGAGCAGTTCTTC
TRBV27	TRBD2	16	TRBJ2-5	.	CASSTRLADTQETQYF	TGTGCCAGCAGTACCCGACTAGCGGATACGCAAGAGACCCAGTACTTC
TRBV14	TRBD1	16	TRBJ1-2	once	CASSLRQGAYSYGYTF	TGTGCCAGCAGCCTGCGACAGGGCGCATATAGCTATGGCTACACCTTC
TRBV3-1/TRBV3-2	TRBD1	15	TRBJ2-7	few	CASSLGQGGIREQYF	TGTGCCAGCAGCCTCGGACAGGGAGGAATTCGGGAGCAGTACTTC
TRBV6-6	.	17	TRBJ1-1	.	CASSPWGSEGPYFEAFF	TGTGCCAGCAGTCCATGGGGCTCGGAGGGCCCTTACTTTGAAGCTTTCTTT
TRBV28	.	16	TRBJ1-2	.	CASSLEGRTANYGYTF	TGTGCCAGCAGTTTAGAGGGAAGGACAGCTAACTATGGCTACACCTTC
TRBV24-1	TRBD1	15	TRBJ1-4	few	CATSEAGTGDEKLFF	TGTGCCACCAGTGAGGCCGGGACAGGGGATGAAAAACTGTTTTTT
TRBV30	.	14	TRBJ2-7	.	CAWSPEGISYEQYF	TGTGCCTGGAGCCCGGAGGGAATCTCCTACGAGCAGTACTTC
TRBV5-1	TRBD2	20	TRBJ2-1	.	CASSLGRLAGGQESYNEQFF	TGCGCCAGCAGCTTGGGGAGACTAGCGGGAGGGCAGGAGTCCTACAATGAGCAGTTCTTC
TRBV30	.	14	TRBJ2-5	.	CAWSPRGGSETQYF	TGTGCCTGGAGTCCACGAGGCGGTTCGGAGACCCAGTACTTC
TRBV14	TRBD2	16	TRBJ2-1	.	CASSQLAGEVYNEQFF	TGTGCCAGCAGCCAATTAGCGGGAGAGGTTTACAATGAGCAGTTCTTC
TRBV15	.	14	TRBJ2-7	.	CATSRDSRAYEQYF	TGTGCCACCAGCAGAGATAGCAGGGCCTACGAGCAGTACTTC
TRBV5-5	TRBD1	15	TRBJ1-5	.	CASSWTGASNQPQHF	TGTGCCAGCAGCTGGACAGGGGCCAGCAATCAGCCCCAGCATTTT
TRBV28	.	14	TRBJ2-5	few	CASSPQASKRTQYF	TGTGCCAGCAGTCCTCAGGCTTCCAAGAGGACCCAGTACTTC
TRBV12-3/TRBV12-4	TRBD1	13	TRBJ1-2	.	CASSLATGGGYTF	TGTGCCAGCAGTTTAGCGACAGGGGGTGGCTACACCTTC
TRBV19	.	16	TRBJ1-5	.	CASSRRGGASNQPQHF	TGTGCCAGTAGTAGACGAGGCGGGGCGAGCAATCAGCCCCAGCATTTT
TRBV4-2	TRBD2	18	TRBJ2-1	.	CASSPTFGLAGVGDEQFF	TGTGCCAGCAGCCCTACCTTTGGACTAGCGGGGGTGGGCGATGAGCAGTTCTTC
TRBV15	.	17	TRBJ1-1	.	CATSRDFGTPWETEAFF	TGTGCCACCAGCAGAGATTTTGGGACACCCTGGGAAACTGAAGCTTTCTTT
TRBV28	.	15	TRBJ2-1	.	CASSDSISSYNEQFF	TGTGCCAGCAGTGACAGCATAAGCTCCTACAATGAGCAGTTCTTC
TRBV19	TRBD1	17	TRBJ1-6	once	CASSIRQGAEYNSPLHF	TGTGCCAGTAGTATCCGACAGGGGGCGGAATATAATTCACCCCTCCACTTT
TRBV6-5	.	14	TRBJ2-5	.	CASSYGAIRETQYF	TGTGCCAGCAGTTACGGGGCAATCAGGGAGACCCAGTACTTC
TRBV20-1	.	13	TRBJ1-2	.	CSAGDRGPWGYTF	TGCAGTGCTGGTGATAGGGGCCCGTGGGGCTACACCTTC
TRBV5-1	TRBD2	16	TRBJ2-5	once	CASSWGPSGGQETQYF	TGCGCCAGCAGCTGGGGGCCTAGCGGGGGACAAGAGACCCAGTACTTC
TRBV6-6	.	13	TRBJ1-6	.	CASSSVLNSPLHF	TGTGCCAGCAGTTCCGTGTTGAATTCACCCCTCCACTTT
TRBV5-6	.	15	TRBJ2-7	.	CASSFGHREFYEQYF	TGTGCCAGCAGCTTTGGACACAGGGAGTTCTACGAGCAGTACTTC
TRBV5-6	TRBD1	14	TRBJ2-7	.	CASSLAGTGYEQYF	TGTGCCAGCAGCTTGGCCGGGACAGGGTACGAGCAGTACTTC
TRBV7-2	.	15	TRBJ2-3	.	CASSLTGTSTDTQYF	TGTGCCAGCAGCTTAACGGGAACTAGCACAGATACGCAGTATTTT
TRBV6-5	.	14	TRBJ1-1	.	CASSSINRNTEAFF	TGTGCCAGCAGTTCCATAAACAGGAACACTGAAGCTTTCTTT
TRBV5-1	TRBD1	14	TRBJ1-4	.	CASSFDRGGEKLFF	TGCGCCAGCAGCTTTGACAGGGGTGGTGAAAAACTGTTTTTT
TRBV9	TRBD1	12	TRBJ2-4	.	CASSGTGWIQYF	TGTGCCAGCAGCGGGACAGGGTGGATTCAGTACTTC
TRBV9	.	13	TRBJ2-7	.	CASSGYPGGEQYF	TGTGCCAGCAGCGGCTACCCCGGGGGCGAGCAGTACTTC